Detailed here is one T cell receptor (beta chain). As yet, its antigen is unknown. CDR3 length: 12 amino acids. The J segment lost 9 bases and the V segment lost 2 bases, leaving 2 bases of the junction unmatched. Germline CDR1 reads SGHDT; CDR2 reads YYEEEE. PCR used 60 Vbeta primers and 13 Jbeta primers. This table comes from immunoSEQ multiplex PCR, and its TCRdb copy is limited to in-frame clones, with some not included. Of approximately 160,000 clones listed, 84% are singletons. The entry originates in a study of cytomegalovirus exposure and HLA in healthy donors. Study at large: Membership in the Caucasian-associated ancestry cluster was found for about 80% of around 380 genotyped donors. Study results and limitations: As was reported, the classifier diagnosed cytomegalovirus status with high specificity and sensitivity. Some V segments (TRBV6-2 and TRBV6-3 among them) were excluded as indistinguishable. Within an earlier analysis, most TCR beta V segments proved productive either about 87% or about 30% of the time.

The sequence was obtained from a girl aged 10 to 17 in good health and CMV-seropositive. Sample: PBMCs. This sequence joins TRBV5-6 and TRBJ2-1; 7 bases agree with TRBD2. DNA for the CDR3: TGTGCCAGCAGCTTCGGGGGGAGTGAGCAGTTCTTC. This sequence encodes CASSFGGSEQFF.